These 9 T cell receptor beta chains were all obtained from the same sample, sequenced in a study of shared clonotypes between healthy human individuals. Positively selected for CCR7, the CD45RO-negative cells used as naive CD8 cells excluded terminally differentiated effector memory CD45RA+ cells. Clones were sequenced by immunoSEQ multiplex PCR, and TCRdb holds only the in-frame ones, with some missing. Seen here are roughly 890,000 clones, roughly 92% observed once, and the top ten hold around 24%. The source material was naive CD8+ T cells sorted from blood. These receptors came from a man aged 30-40 years in good health.

This chain links TRBV27 with TRBJ2-7; 7 bases agree with TRBD2. The CDR3 consists of 16 residues. The germline V gene has CDR1 MNHEY and CDR2 SMNVEV (reference sequence). V dropped 4 bases and J dropped 0; count of bases not matched to a gene: 9. The CDR3 region is CASSSGLGLSSYEQYF. The CDR3 DNA is TGTGCCAGCAGTTCCGGACTAGGCCTCAGCTCCTACGAGCAGTACTTC.

This rearrangement joins TRBV13 to TRBJ2-3; 9 bases align to TRBD1. There are 18 residues in the CDR3. CDR1 is PRHDT and CDR2 is FYEKMQ in the germline V gene (reference sequence). V gave up 5 bases and J gave up 0 bases; unmatched junction bases: 12. CDR3 region: CASSLKYRQGESTDTQYF. The CDR3 nucleotides read TGTGCCAGCAGCCTCAAATACCGACAGGGGGAGAGCACAGATACGCAGTATTTT.

V and J are TRBV20-1 and TRBJ2-5; 8 nucleotides align to TRBD2. This CDR3 region has 11 residues. Trimming at V came to 5 bases and at J to 9 bases, leaving 5 bases not matched to a gene. Looked up from germline, CDR1 is DFQATT and CDR2 is SNEGSKA (reference sequence). CDR3 in amino acids: CSALAGRSQYF. For the CDR3, the DNA is TGCAGTGCTTTAGCGGGAAGGTCCCAGTACTTC.

This clone has a single count. J is TRBJ2-3 and V is TRBV29-1, with D hard to call. This CDR3 has 13 residues. Germline values: CDR1 SQVTM, CDR2 ANQGSEA. V lost 4 bases and J 4 bases, leaving 12 bases between the germline ends. The CDR3 reads CSVVGRQADTQYF. CDR3 DNA sequence: TGCAGCGTTGTGGGAAGGCAGGCAGATACGCAGTATTTT.

The chain uses TRBV7-2 and TRBJ2-1, with D perhaps matching TRBD1 (6 bases). This CDR3 has 14 amino acids. CDR1 is SGHTA, CDR2 FQGNSA, per germline. V was pared by 1 base and J by 6 bases, with 10 bases between. DNA for the CDR3: TGTGCCAGCAGCTTAGTACAGGGAACCAATGAGCAGTTCTTC. Translated: CASSLVQGTNEQFF.

The chain combines TRBV5-1 with TRBJ1-1; D not resolved. Trimming took off 4 bases at V and 6 bases at J, with 10 bases between the two ends. CDR1 and CDR2 from the germline V gene are SGHRS and YFSETQ. The CDR3 has 12 amino acids. Written as DNA, the CDR3 is TGCGCCAGCAGCCCCCATCCCTCTGAAGCTTTCTTT. This translates into CASSPHPSEAFF. The full variable domain, completed using reference TRBV5-1 and TRBJ1-1, is KAGVTQTPRYLIKTRGQQVTLSCSPISGHRSVSWYQQTPGQGLQFLFEYFSETQRNKGNFPGRFSGRQFSNSRSEMNVSTLELGDSALYLCASSPHPSEAFFGQGTRLTVV.

The V and J genes are TRBV7-6 and TRBJ2-7; unclear D gene. V lost 5 bases and J lost 6, with 17 bases in between. The CDR3 length is 14 residues. The germline V gene encodes CDR1 SGHVS and CDR2 FNYEAQ. CDR3 nucleotides: TGTGCCAGCAGCCTCCTGAGGAGACCCGGCGAGCAGTACTTC. This sequence encodes CASSLLRRPGEQYF.

The V and J genes are TRBV6-1 and TRBJ2-3, with 7 bases that match TRBD2. CDR1 MNHNS and CDR2 SASEGT come from the germline V gene. This CDR3 contains 15 residues. The ends lost 6 bases at V and 2 bases at J; junction bases unmatched: 8. The chain's CDR3 is CASRLTGGLTDTQYF. Written as DNA, the CDR3 is TGTGCCAGCAGACTAACGGGGGGACTCACAGATACGCAGTATTTT.

The chain is built from TRBV12-1 and TRBJ2-7; the table names TRBD2, a call not compared with the DNA. TRBV12-1 is designated a pseudogene. This CDR3 comprises 15 residues. CDR3 nucleotides: TGTGCCAGCAGCTTTGCAGCGGCCCTGCAGCACGAGCAGTACTTC. Translated: CASSFAAALQHEQYF.